Reported below is one T cell receptor (beta chain). No antigen is known for it. The germline V gene encodes CDR1 SGDLS and CDR2 YYNGEE. V was shortened by 2 bases and J by 0 bases, with 9 bases between the two germline ends. The CDR3 has 15 amino acids. The data were obtained in a study of OX40 agonist ivuxolimab in advanced cancers. At the level of the study: The eligibility criteria allowed prior anti-PD-1, anti-PD-L1 or anti-CTLA-4 therapy, and 30% to 45% had some.

Measured with immunoSEQ multiplex PCR; TCRdb has only the in-frame clones, and not every one. The sample comprises 20,000 to 30,000 clones, approximately 89% of which are singletons, and 30% to 35% rests with the top ten. Points from the study as a whole: At 0.1 to 3.0 mg/kg and by week 6, clonal expansion occurred in CD4+ and CD8+ blood T cells. Still undetermined is the antigen specificity of the expanded peripheral T cells.

The sequenced sample was CD4+ or CD8+ T cells sorted from blood, obtained in a trial of the OX40 agonist ivuxolimab. The chain combines TRBV9 with TRBJ2-1; D is unresolved. This clonotype originated in an adult with an advanced solid tumor such as melanoma, head and neck, liver or kidney cancer. DNA for the CDR3: TGTGCCAGCAGCGTCGCGGACCTCTCCTACAATGAGCAGTTCTTC. Translated: CASSVADLSYNEQFF.